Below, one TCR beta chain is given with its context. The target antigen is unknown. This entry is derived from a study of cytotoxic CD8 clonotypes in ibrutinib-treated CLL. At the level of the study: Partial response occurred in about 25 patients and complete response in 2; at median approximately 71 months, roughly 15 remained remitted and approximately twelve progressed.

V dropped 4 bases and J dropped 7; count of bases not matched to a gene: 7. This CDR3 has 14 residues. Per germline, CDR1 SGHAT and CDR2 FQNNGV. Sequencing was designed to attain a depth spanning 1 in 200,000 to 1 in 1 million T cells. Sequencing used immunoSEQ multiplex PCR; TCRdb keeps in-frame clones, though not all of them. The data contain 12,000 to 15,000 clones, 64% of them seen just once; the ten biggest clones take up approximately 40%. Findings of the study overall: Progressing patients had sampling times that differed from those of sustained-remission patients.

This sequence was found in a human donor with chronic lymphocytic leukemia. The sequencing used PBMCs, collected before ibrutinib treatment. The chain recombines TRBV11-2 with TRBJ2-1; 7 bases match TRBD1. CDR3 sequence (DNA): TGTGCCAGCAGCTCAACCAGGGGGTTGAATGAGCAGTTCTTC. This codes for CASSSTRGLNEQFF. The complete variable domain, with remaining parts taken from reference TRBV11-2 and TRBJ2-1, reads EAGVAQSPRYKIIEKRQSVAFWCNPISGHATLYWYQQILGQGPKLLIQFQNNGVVDDSQLPKDRFSAERLKGVDSTLKIQPAKLEDSAVYLCASSSTRGLNEQFFGPGTRLTVL.